This is a list of T cell receptor beta chains from one sample in a study of graft-versus-host responses after intestinal transplantation. The repertoire was sequenced with immunoSEQ multiplex PCR; TCRdb's copy has only in-frame clones and lacks some. The table records approximately 90,000 clones, 75% to 95% of them present only once. Their recognized antigens are unknown. Source: unstimulated CD8+ T cells sorted from spleen or lymph node cells, taken before transplant. The origin of the receptors is a human donor who was the organ donor for an intestinal transplant. Both conserved end residues are part of each CDR3. The D gene is left open where the match is weak. Only part of the rows carry a size: once, few, many, or a class if the clone is expanded.

DNA: TGTGCCAGCAGCGAGAGTCTGGGATCAAATGGCTACACCTTC
CDR3: CASSESLGSNGYTF
D: .
size: .
J: TRBJ1-2
V: TRBV9

DNA: TGCGCCAGCAGCCAAGATGAGCCGGGGAACTACGAGCAGTACTTC
CDR3: CASSQDEPGNYEQYF
D: .
size: .
J: TRBJ2-7
V: TRBV4-1

DNA: TGTGCCAGCAGCTTTACGACTAGCGGAGACTACAATGAGCAGTTCTTC
CDR3: CASSFTTSGDYNEQFF
D: TRBD2
size: .
J: TRBJ2-1
V: TRBV7-9

DNA: TGTGCTAGTGGTTTGGTACTATATGGACTTGGCTATGGCTACACCTTC
CDR3: CASGLVLYGLGYGYTF
D: .
size: .
J: TRBJ1-2
V: TRBV12-5

DNA: TGTGCCAGCAGCTCTGAGGACAGGAGGTACATAACCTTC
CDR3: CASSSEDRRYITF
D: TRBD1
size: .
J: TRBJ1-2
V: TRBV7-9

DNA: TGTGCCACCAGCAGAGATCTGAATACAGGGTTGGAAGAGCAGTACTTC
CDR3: CATSRDLNTGLEEQYF
D: .
size: .
J: TRBJ2-7
V: TRBV15

DNA: TGTGCCAGCAGCTCTATCGGGGACACCCGCCCGCCCGAGCAGTACTTC
CDR3: CASSSIGDTRPPEQYF
D: .
size: .
J: TRBJ2-7
V: TRBV6-6

DNA: TGTGCCAGCAGCTTATATCCCGGGACAGCCCCTGAAGGCTACACCTTC
CDR3: CASSLYPGTAPEGYTF
D: TRBD1
size: once
J: TRBJ1-2
V: TRBV11-2

DNA: TGTGCCAGCAGCGAGGAGTCGGGGTTCAGCTCCTACGAGCAGTACTTC
CDR3: CASSEESGFSSYEQYF
D: .
size: .
J: TRBJ2-7
V: TRBV9

DNA: TGTGCCAGCAGTGAAGGGACGGAGAGGCTGTGGGGGGGACTGTTTTTT
CDR3: CASSEGTERLWGGLFF
D: .
size: .
J: TRBJ1-4
V: TRBV6-1

DNA: TGTGCCAGCTCACCCGCCACAGGGTGGGGGACTATGGGCTACACCTTC
CDR3: CASSPATGWGTMGYTF
D: .
size: .
J: TRBJ1-2
V: TRBV18

DNA: TGTGCCCGCCCCCGGGACTTAACCTACGAGCAGTACTTC
CDR3: CARPRDLTYEQYF
D: .
size: .
J: TRBJ2-7
V: TRBV5-3

DNA: TGTGCCAGCAGCTTGAGGTTCCCCTACGAGCAGTACTTC
CDR3: CASSLRFPYEQYF
D: .
size: .
J: TRBJ2-7
V: TRBV5-6

DNA: TGTGCCAGCAGCTTGGATGGAGGGCACAATCAGCCCCAGCATTTT
CDR3: CASSLDGGHNQPQHF
D: .
size: .
J: TRBJ1-5
V: TRBV5-8

DNA: TGTGCAAGTCGTCAAAAAGCGTGGGGCTTCGAGCAGTACTTC
CDR3: CASRQKAWGFEQYF
D: .
size: once
J: TRBJ2-7
V: TRBV12-2

DNA: TGTGCCAGCAGCCAAGTACCGGGCAGCACAGATACGCAGTATTTT
CDR3: CASSQVPGSTDTQYF
D: .
size: .
J: TRBJ2-3
V: TRBV4-2

DNA: TGTGCCAGCTCCGGACTAGCGGGAGATAAGAACACCGGGGAGCTGTTTTTT
CDR3: CASSGLAGDKNTGELFF
D: TRBD2
size: .
J: TRBJ2-2
V: TRBV11-2

DNA: TGTGCCAGCAGTTTAAGCCCCGCTAGCAGTTCTCAAGAGACCCAGTACTTC
CDR3: CASSLSPASSSQETQYF
D: .
size: .
J: TRBJ2-5
V: TRBV27

DNA: TGTGCCAGCGGATCTAGCGGGGGGGTGGGCGAGCAGTACTTC
CDR3: CASGSSGGVGEQYF
D: TRBD2
size: .
J: TRBJ2-7
V: TRBV2

DNA: TGTGCCAGCAGCCTCCTCTCCAGGGGGCCCGAGGAACCCCCGTACGAGCAGTACTTC
CDR3: CASSLLSRGPEEPPYEQYF
D: TRBD1
size: .
J: TRBJ2-7
V: TRBV7-2

DNA: TGTGCCAGCAGCTTAGTTCAGGGGTACTATGGCTACACCTTC
CDR3: CASSLVQGYYGYTF
D: .
size: .
J: TRBJ1-2
V: TRBV11-2

DNA: TGTGCCAGCAGCCAAGTCGCCGGGCGGCCCGTCCTTTATTCACCCCTCCACTTT
CDR3: CASSQVAGRPVLYSPLHF
D: .
size: .
J: TRBJ1-6
V: TRBV4-2

DNA: TGCAGCGTGGGGACAGGGGACAGTTACTATGGCTACACCTTC
CDR3: CSVGTGDSYYGYTF
D: TRBD1
size: .
J: TRBJ1-2
V: TRBV29-1

DNA: TGTGCCAGCAGGGGGGGTCACGGGATCTTCTATAGCAATCAGCCCCAGCATTTT
CDR3: CASRGGHGIFYSNQPQHF
D: .
size: once
J: TRBJ1-5
V: TRBV2

DNA: TGCAGCGTTGACAGGGGAGGGACGTACCAAGAGACCCAGTACTTC
CDR3: CSVDRGGTYQETQYF
D: .
size: .
J: TRBJ2-5
V: TRBV29-1

DNA: TGCAGCGTTGAAGGTCTGGGGGGGCTATACAATGAGCAGTTCTTC
CDR3: CSVEGLGGLYNEQFF
D: .
size: .
J: TRBJ2-1
V: TRBV29-1

DNA: TGTGCCAGCAGTATTAGCGGGGCTAGCACAGATACGCAGTATTTT
CDR3: CASSISGASTDTQYF
D: TRBD2
size: .
J: TRBJ2-3
V: TRBV7-3

DNA: TGTGCCAGCAGTTTATCCGGGGCCGCCTCCTACAATGAGCAGTTCTTC
CDR3: CASSLSGAASYNEQFF
D: .
size: .
J: TRBJ2-1
V: TRBV27

DNA: TGTGCCAGTAGTATCGGCACCTACGAGCAGTACTTC
CDR3: CASSIGTYEQYF
D: .
size: .
J: TRBJ2-7
V: TRBV19

DNA: TGTGCCAGTAAAGGGCGGGCCCTCGGTACTGAAGCTTTCTTT
CDR3: CASKGRALGTEAFF
D: .
size: once
J: TRBJ1-1
V: TRBV19

DNA: TGTGCCAGCAGTGTCATCCACGAGCAGTACTTC
CDR3: CASSVIHEQYF
D: .
size: .
J: TRBJ2-7
V: TRBV6-5

DNA: TGCAGCGTTGAATTATCGTCCGTCTATGGCTACACCTTC
CDR3: CSVELSSVYGYTF
D: .
size: .
J: TRBJ1-2
V: TRBV29-1

DNA: TGCAGCGTTGAAGTGGAGGGGCGTTTTGAGGACACCGGGGAGCTGTTTTTT
CDR3: CSVEVEGRFEDTGELFF
D: .
size: .
J: TRBJ2-2
V: TRBV29-1

DNA: TGTGCCAGCAGCCGGACAGAAAGAACAACTAATGAAAAACTGTTTTTT
CDR3: CASSRTERTTNEKLFF
D: .
size: few
J: TRBJ1-4
V: TRBV7-9

DNA: TGTGCCAGCAGTGAATTAGGGCGGGAAAACACCGGGGAGCTGTTTTTT
CDR3: CASSELGRENTGELFF
D: .
size: .
J: TRBJ2-2
V: TRBV25-1

DNA: TGTGCCAGCAGTCGGGAGGGGAGAAACACTGAAGCTTTCTTT
CDR3: CASSREGRNTEAFF
D: .
size: .
J: TRBJ1-1
V: TRBV6-5

DNA: TGTGCCAGCAGTTACACCGAGTGGGCAGAATACGAGCAGTACTTC
CDR3: CASSYTEWAEYEQYF
D: .
size: .
J: TRBJ2-7
V: TRBV6-6

DNA: TGCGCCAGCAGCTTGTCGCAGGGGGCCATAGGAGGCACTGAAGCTTTCTTT
CDR3: CASSLSQGAIGGTEAFF
D: TRBD1
size: .
J: TRBJ1-1
V: TRBV5-1

DNA: TGTGCCAGCAGCTTAACCCTGACAGGGCTGCCGGGCAATGAGCAGTTCTTC
CDR3: CASSLTLTGLPGNEQFF
D: TRBD1
size: .
J: TRBJ2-1
V: TRBV7-9

DNA: TGCGCCAGCAGCTTGTCAGCTAGGGGCTACAATGAGCAGTTCTTC
CDR3: CASSLSARGYNEQFF
D: .
size: once
J: TRBJ2-1
V: TRBV5-1

DNA: TGTGCCAGTCTTAGGGGGGGTGGCACTGAAGCTTTCTTT
CDR3: CASLRGGGTEAFF
D: .
size: .
J: TRBJ1-1
V: TRBV6-1

DNA: TGCGCCAGCAGCTTGACAGTGAACACTGAAGCTTTCTTT
CDR3: CASSLTVNTEAFF
D: .
size: once
J: TRBJ1-1
V: TRBV5-1

DNA: TGCGCCAGCAGCTTGGCCATCGGGGGCTGGGTCACCGGGGAGCTGTTTTTT
CDR3: CASSLAIGGWVTGELFF
D: .
size: .
J: TRBJ2-2
V: TRBV5-1